The T cell receptor beta chain described here comes from a study of neurological immune-mediated disorders. The study's findings and limits: CDR3 amino acid sequences found in expanded clones were never shared across subjects, suggesting private repertoires in all groups.

The team produced cDNA through 5'RACE using 10-nucleotide random UMIs. TCRdb fed the 5' RACE reads into MiXCR, producing one record per CDR3 protein. The table includes 85,000 to 100,000 distinct CDR3 sequences, 3.5% to 4% detected once. This clonotype was picked up many times. Its target is not known. Unsorted libraries were generated from 2 million PBMCs held at -80 degrees C. Input material: PBMCs. The clonotype was recovered from a woman under 30 with multiple sclerosis.

The CDR3: CASSSGTRPGNTIYF. CDR3 bases: TGTGCCAGCAGCTCCGGGACCAGGCCTGGAAACACCATATATTTT. The V and J genes are TRBV7-2 and TRBJ1-3; perhaps TRBD1 as D (5 bases). V was cut by 4 bases and J by 2 bases, with 12 bases left in between. Per germline, CDR1 SGHTA and CDR2 FQGNSA. The length of the CDR3 is 15 residues.